The 17 T cell receptor beta chains reported below all come from one sample, sequenced in a study of blood T cells in healthy people across ages. A sample-barcoded 5' primer and a J-beta primer mix were used in a second PCR of roughly 7 to 11 cycles. Using its own MiXCR run on the 5' RACE reads, TCRdb lists one record per CDR3 protein. The sample yields about 1.4 million distinct CDR3 sequences, around 55% seen once. Sequenced sample: blood. The receptors originated from a man younger than 30 in good health.

The chain combines TRBV4-3 with TRBJ1-6, with 12 nucleotides matching TRBD1. The J segment lost 9 bases and the V segment lost 3 bases, leaving 12 bases of the junction unmatched. Looked up from germline, CDR1 is LGHNA and CDR2 is YSLEER. The CDR3 has 18 residues. CDR3 nucleotides: TGCGCCAGCAGCCACTCCCCGGGACAGGGGGCGGCTGGTTCACCCCTCCACTTT. Translating it yields CASSHSPGQGAAGSPLHF.

In its sample, this clonotype was seen a few times. This clone may be a read error of a much larger clone one base away. The V gene is TRBV5-1, the J gene TRBJ2-1, with 7 nucleotides matching TRBD2. The DNA end favors TRBJ2-7, so the J call may be wrong. The CDR3 length is 15 residues. CDR1 is SGHRS and CDR2 is YFSETQ in the germline V gene. The CDR3 bases are TGTGCCAGCAGTTTAGGCGGGAGCTCCTACAATGAGCAGTACTTC. Encoded protein: CASSLGGSSYNEQYF.

V is TRBV4-1 and J is TRBJ2-7; possibly TRBD1 or TRBD2 for D (6 bases each). The J call is doubtful: the DNA matches TRBJ2-5 better. This CDR3 spans 14 amino acids. Germline CDR1 is MGHRA and CDR2 is YSYEKL. CDR3 sequence reads: CASSQFEGGETQYF. DNA for the CDR3: TGCGCCAGCAGCCAATTTGAGGGGGGAGAGACCCAGTACTTC.

The CDR3 sequence is CSVRIDTEAFF. CDR3 bases: TGCAGCGTACGCATTGACACTGAAGCTTTCTTT. J is TRBJ1-1 and V is TRBV29-1, with unresolved D. Germline lookup yields CDR1 SQVTM and CDR2 ANQGSEA. The V end was cut by 6 bases, the J end by 3 bases, with 8 bases between. This CDR3 has 11 residues.

This clonotype appeared a few times. The chain uses TRBV29-1 and TRBJ1-2; 7 nucleotides line up with TRBD1. Germline assignment: CDR1 SQVTM and CDR2 ANQGSEA. V trimming: 7 bases; J trimming: 8 bases; junction bases outside the gene matches: 7. The CDR3 extends over 11 amino acids. CDR3 in amino acids: CSGVTGFGYTF. Here the CDR3 DNA reads TGCAGCGGGGTGACAGGGTTCGGCTACACCTTC.

The CDR3 nucleotides read TGTGCCAGCAGCAAATTACCGGGACAGTTAAGGTGGGACATTCAGTACTTC. Protein product: CASSKLPGQLRWDIQYF. The rearrangement links TRBV7-9 to TRBJ2-4; TRBD1 matches at 7 bases. Unmatched junction bases numbered 18, after V lost 5 bases and J lost 8 bases. This CDR3 is 17 amino acids long. Germline CDR1 is SEHNR and CDR2 is FQNEAQ (reference sequence). The full variable domain, completed using reference TRBV7-9 and TRBJ2-4, is DTGVSQNPRHKITKRGQNVTFRCDPISEHNRLYWYRQTLGQGPEFLTYFQNEAQLEKSRLLSDRFSAERPKGSFSTLEIQRTEQGDSAMYLCASSKLPGQLRWDIQYFGAGTRLSVL.

The rearrangement uses TRBV15 and TRBJ2-1, with 14 bases fitting TRBD2. CDR1 is LNHNV and CDR2 is YYDKDF in the germline V gene (reference sequence). This CDR3 comprises 16 residues. J lost 8 bases, V lost 3 bases, and 6 bases had no gene match. The CDR3 protein is CATSSGTSGSVYEQFF. For the CDR3, the DNA is TGTGCCACCAGCAGCGGGACTAGCGGGAGTGTCTATGAGCAGTTCTTC. The full variable domain, in which reference TRBV15 and TRBJ2-1 provide the parts outside the CDR3, is DAMVIQNPRYQVTQFGKPVTLSCSQTLNHNVMYWYQQKSSQAPKLLFHYYDKDFNNEADTPDNFQSRRPNTSFCFLDIRSPGLGDTAMYLCATSSGTSGSVYEQFFGPGTRLTVL.

The chain recombines TRBV7-9 with TRBJ2-7; TRBD1 might be the D (5 bases). The CDR3 runs to 11 residues. The V end was cut by 5 bases, the J end by 5 bases, with 7 bases between. The germline V gene has CDR1 SEHNR and CDR2 FQNEAQ (reference sequence). CDR3 in amino acids: CASSARDEQYF. In DNA, the CDR3 is TGTGCCAGCAGCGCCAGGGACGAGCAGTACTTC.

This clonotype was seen more than once but under ten times. This chain joins TRBV5-1 and TRBJ1-6; 7 bases agree with TRBD1. The CDR3 totals 16 residues. Trimming at V came to 1 base and at J to 8 bases, leaving 9 bases not matched to a gene. CDR1 is SGHRS and CDR2 is YFSETQ in the germline V gene. Written as DNA, the CDR3 is TGCGCCAGCAGCTTGAAGGGGGCCACCTCTGATTCACCCCTCCACTTT. The encoded protein is CASSLKGATSDSPLHF. Using reference TRBV5-1 and TRBJ1-6 for the parts outside the CDR3, the full variable domain is KAGVTQTPRYLIKTRGQQVTLSCSPISGHRSVSWYQQTPGQGLQFLFEYFSETQRNKGNFPGRFSGRQFSNSRSEMNVSTLELGDSALYLCASSLKGATSDSPLHFGNGTRLTVT.

This chain uses TRBV9 with TRBJ1-1, with D unclear. Germline V gene lookup returns CDR1 SGDLS and CDR2 YYNGEE. The CDR3 is made up of 13 amino acids. The germline V and J ends were trimmed by 0 bases and 5 bases, with 8 bases remaining between them. The CDR3 region has the DNA TGTGCCAGCAGCGTAGATCGCAGGACTGAAGCTTTCTTT. Translating it yields CASSVDRRTEAFF.

The J gene is TRBJ1-6, the V gene TRBV5-1; unclear D gene. The germline V gene has CDR1 SGHRS and CDR2 YFSETQ. The ends were cut back, 3 bases at V and 7 bases at J, with 11 bases in the middle. The CDR3 is 14 amino acids. The CDR3 sequence is CASSSSVGNSPLHF. Written as DNA, the CDR3 is TGCGCCAGCAGCTCCTCGGTAGGGAATTCACCCCTCCACTTT. Based on the CDR3 plus reference TRBV5-1 and TRBJ1-6, the full variable domain is KAGVTQTPRYLIKTRGQQVTLSCSPISGHRSVSWYQQTPGQGLQFLFEYFSETQRNKGNFPGRFSGRQFSNSRSEMNVSTLELGDSALYLCASSSSVGNSPLHFGNGTRLTVT.

This clonotype was counted a few times. The V gene is TRBV27, the J gene TRBJ2-1; 8 bases line up with TRBD2. This CDR3 is built from 15 residues. V was pared by 6 bases and J by 3 bases, with 7 bases of the junction left unmatched. Germline V gene data show CDR1 as MNHEY and CDR2 as SMNVEV (reference sequence). DNA for the CDR3: TGTGCCAGCAGCGAATTTAGCGGGAACTACAATGAGCAGTTCTTC. Amino acids: CASSEFSGNYNEQFF.

The count of this clonotype is one. This chain links TRBV6-5 with TRBJ2-1; weak D call: TRBD1 (6 bases). CDR3 length: 13 amino acids. Trimming took 10 bases from V and 7 from J, leaving 17 bases between them. Germline loops: CDR1 MNHEY, CDR2 SVGAGI. For the CDR3, the DNA is TGTGCCACCCAAGGGGGACGGCGAAATGAGCAGTTCTTC. Translation: CATQGGRRNEQFF.

The V and J genes are TRBV6-2 or TRBV6-3 and TRBJ2-7; 9 positions match TRBD1. The V segment lost 8 bases and the J segment 2 bases; nucleotides outside the gene matches: 7. Germline V gene sequence: CDR1 MNHEY, CDR2 SVGEGT. The CDR3 totals 14 residues. CDR3 sequence reads: CASGRGQGPYEQYF. The CDR3 coding sequence is TGTGCCAGCGGTCGGGGACAGGGCCCCTACGAGCAGTACTTC.

The genes are TRBV12-3 or TRBV12-4 and TRBJ2-1, with 7 bases matching TRBD1. The CDR3 spans 15 residues. The V and J ends lost 5 bases and 5 bases, in that order; junction bases with no gene match: 9. The CDR3, as DNA: TGTGCCAGCAGTCCAGACAGGGTTACCGACAATGAGCAGTTCTTC. Translated, it gives CASSPDRVTDNEQFF.

The chain uses TRBV2 and TRBJ2-2; maybe TRBD2 (5 bases). The germline CDR1 and CDR2 sequences are SNHLY and FYNNEI. The CDR3 length is 13 residues. Trimming removed 4 bases at V and 5 bases at J, with 8 bases between. CDR3 sequence: CASSGGFTGELFF. The CDR3 DNA reads TGTGCCAGCAGTGGAGGGTTTACCGGGGAGCTGTTTTTT. Full variable domain (rest looked up from reference TRBV2 and TRBJ2-2): EPEVTQTPSHQVTQMGQEVILRCVPISNHLYFYWYRQILGQKVEFLVSFYNNEISEKSEIFDDQFSVERPDGSNFTLKIRSTKLEDSAMYFCASSGGFTGELFFGEGSRLTVL.

The chain employs TRBV4-2 and TRBJ2-1; D is tentatively TRBD1 or TRBD2 (5 bases each). V lost 0 bases and J lost 7, with 19 bases in between. Germline V gene sequence: CDR1 LGHNA, CDR2 YNFKEQ. The CDR3 loop spans 17 amino acids. CDR3 loop: CASSQDESAGWGNEQFF. The CDR3 DNA reads as TGTGCCAGCAGCCAAGATGAATCGGCGGGCTGGGGGAATGAGCAGTTCTTC.